Presented here are 18 T cell receptor beta chains from one specimen sequenced in a study of shared clonotypes between healthy human individuals. This table comes from immunoSEQ multiplex PCR, and its TCRdb copy is limited to in-frame clones, with some not included. The sample shows about 990,000 clones, more than 75% of them seen only once. The sample taken for sequencing was memory CD4+ T cells from PBMCs. Subset of the sample: CD45RA-negative fraction. The receptors derive from a man aged 18-30 years in good health. Some clones in this sample may be carry-over from other donors' samples.

The chain employs TRBV28 and TRBJ1-2; D unclear. Germline V CDR1 and CDR2: MDHEN, SYDVKM. The CDR3 is 16 amino acids. Between the trimmed V and J ends, which lost 6 bases and 7 bases, there was a span of 24 bases. Here the CDR3 DNA reads TGTGCCAGCAGCGTTTATGGTAGAAACTTACAAAGTGGCTACACCTTC. Its translation is CASSVYGRNLQSGYTF.

The chain uses TRBV4-3 and TRBJ2-7, with 7 bases lining up with TRBD2. V shed 0 bases and J 6 bases; nucleotides not matched to a gene: 8. The germline gives CDR1 LGHNA, CDR2 YSLEER. This CDR3 has 15 residues. The CDR3 region has the DNA TGCGCCAGCAGCCAAGATGTGAGGGAGGGCCGCGAGCAGTACTTC. It is translated as CASSQDVREGREQYF.

About this clone: This may arise from a read error, as a much more abundant clone is one base away. This chain joins TRBV20-1 and TRBJ2-7; D is perhaps TRBD2 (6 bases). This CDR3 comprises 11 residues. Germline V gives CDR1 DFQATT, CDR2 SNEGSKA (reference sequence). Here the CDR3 reads CNARDVEEGYF. The CDR3 nucleotides read TGCAATGCTAGAGATGTGGAGGAGGGGTACTTC.

This clone has a handful of counts. The chain joins TRBV28 to TRBJ2-6, with D possibly called TRBD1 or TRBD2 (5 bases each). V was trimmed by 7 bases and J by 8 bases, leaving 15 bases between them. The CDR3 has 14 amino acids. In germline, CDR1 is MDHEN, CDR2 SYDVKM. This CDR3 is CASNWGSRTNVLTF. For the CDR3, the DNA is TGTGCCAGCAACTGGGGGAGTAGGACCAACGTCCTGACTTTC.

This clone showed up just a few times. The chain is built from TRBV5-4 and TRBJ2-1, with 12 nucleotides matching TRBD2. J was trimmed by 0 bases and V by 4 bases; bases with no gene match: 2. This CDR3 comprises 16 residues. CDR1 and CDR2 from the germline V gene are SGHNT and YYREEE (reference sequence). This CDR3 is CASSVTSGSSYNEQFF. The CDR3 nucleotides are TGTGCCAGCAGCGTGACTAGCGGGAGCTCCTACAATGAGCAGTTCTTC. The variable domain in full, with the rest retrieved from reference TRBV5-4 and TRBJ2-1, is ETGVTQSPTHLIKTRGQQVTLRCSSQSGHNTVSWYQQALGQGPQFIFQYYREEENGRGNFPPRFSGLQFPNYSSELNVNALELDDSALYLCASSVTSGSSYNEQFFGPGTRLTVL.

This chain joins TRBV5-1 and TRBJ1-2, with D unresolved. The V end lost 4 bases, the J end lost 4 bases, and 17 bases lay between the germline ends. CDR3 length equals 15 residues. From germline, CDR1 is SGHRS and CDR2 YFSETQ. This CDR3 is CASSPGPELTYGYTF. CDR3 in DNA: TGCGCCAGCAGCCCCGGACCTGAACTAACCTATGGCTACACCTTC.

The genes are TRBV5-1 and TRBJ2-5, with 10 bases lining up with TRBD2. The V gene's germline CDR1 is SGHRS and CDR2 YFSETQ. Trimming took 1 base from V and 1 from J; bases not matched to a gene: 4. This CDR3 is built from 16 residues. CDR3 DNA sequence: TGCGCCAGCAGCTTGTGGTTAGCGGGAGGCCAAGAGACCCAGTACTTC. Amino acids: CASSLWLAGGQETQYF.

V is TRBV28 and J is TRBJ2-1; D gene ambiguous. The germline V and J ends were trimmed by 4 bases and 3 bases, with 13 bases remaining between them. The germline V gene has CDR1 MDHEN and CDR2 SYDVKM. CDR3 size: 15 residues. The CDR3: CASSSYYGSYNEQFF. The CDR3 DNA sequence: TGTGCCAGCAGTTCCTACTATGGAAGCTACAATGAGCAGTTCTTC.

V gene TRBV28 combines with J gene TRBJ2-5, with 7 bases aligning to TRBD2. There are 15 residues in the CDR3. J gave up 1 base and V 5 bases, and 7 bases lay outside the gene matches. Germline assignment: CDR1 MDHEN and CDR2 SYDVKM. As DNA, the CDR3 is TGTGCCAGCAGTGAGCGGGGAAAAGGCCAAGAGACCCAGTACTTC. It encodes CASSERGKGQETQYF.

This clone was observed a single time. This sequence joins TRBV7-3 and TRBJ2-5; D possibly corresponds to TRBD1 (6 bases). This CDR3 comprises 14 residues. V lost 3 bases and J 1 base, leaving 9 bases between the germline ends. CDR1 and CDR2 (germline): SGHTA, FQGTGA. CDR3 nucleotide sequence: TGTGCCAGCAGCTTGCTGGACAGCCAAGAGACCCAGTACTTC. Protein: CASSLLDSQETQYF.

The rearrangement uses TRBV5-1 and TRBJ2-5, with 8 nucleotides matching TRBD1. Germline CDR1 and CDR2: SGHRS and YFSETQ. Unmatched junction bases numbered 8, after V lost 4 bases and J lost 3 bases. CDR3 length equals 15 residues. The CDR3 here is CASSTSGGVEETQYF. CDR3 nucleotide sequence: TGCGCCAGCAGCACCTCAGGGGGCGTGGAAGAGACCCAGTACTTC. Using reference TRBV5-1 and TRBJ2-5 for the parts outside the CDR3, the full variable domain is KAGVTQTPRYLIKTRGQQVTLSCSPISGHRSVSWYQQTPGQGLQFLFEYFSETQRNKGNFPGRFSGRQFSNSRSEMNVSTLELGDSALYLCASSTSGGVEETQYFGPGTRLLVL.

The genes are TRBV5-1 and TRBJ2-3; no clear D gene. Germline-derived CDR1 and CDR2 are SGHRS and YFSETQ. V dropped 4 bases and J dropped 2 bases, with 8 bases sitting between them. This CDR3 has 13 residues. CDR3 sequence (DNA): TGCGCCAGCAGCGCCACTAACACAGATACGCAGTATTTT. Translated: CASSATNTDTQYF.

In this sample, this clone turned up once. This chain connects TRBV6-1 to TRBJ1-5, with D tentatively TRBD1 (5 bases). The CDR3 covers 13 residues. Germline V gene lookup returns CDR1 MNHNS and CDR2 SASEGT. Trimming took off 2 bases at V and 13 bases at J, with 15 bases between the two ends. CDR3 nucleotides: TGTGCCAGCAGTGAAAAGGGGTCTTCTCATCAGCATTTT. Translation gives CASSEKGSSHQHF.

The chain links TRBV27 to TRBJ2-4; D is perhaps TRBD1 (6 bases). The V end lost 1 base, the J end lost 3 bases, and 13 bases lay between the germline ends. Per germline, CDR1 MNHEY and CDR2 SMNVEV (reference sequence). The CDR3 contains 16 residues. CDR3 in amino acids: CASSLLSGRGKNIQYF. In DNA form, the CDR3 reads TGTGCCAGCAGTTTATTATCCGGCAGGGGCAAAAACATTCAGTACTTC.

This clone was seen only a few times. Other nucleotide sequences in the sample specify the same CDR3. This chain joins TRBV10-3 and TRBJ2-2, with 8 bases that match TRBD1. J was trimmed by 2 bases and V by 8 bases; bases with no gene match: 4. Germline-derived CDR1 and CDR2 are ENHRY and SYGVKD. The CDR3 runs 14 residues. In nucleotides, the CDR3 is TGTGCCATCTCCGCAGGGGGCAACACCGGGGAGCTGTTTTTT. It yields the protein CAISAGGNTGELFF.

The chain recombines TRBV6-1 with TRBJ1-2; no clear D. The CDR3 has 14 amino acids. V gave up 4 bases and J gave up 4 bases, with 13 bases separating them. Germline loops: CDR1 MNHNS, CDR2 SASEGT. The CDR3 spells CASSASSAGYGYTF. CDR3 bases: TGTGCCAGCAGTGCGAGTTCAGCCGGCTATGGCTACACCTTC.

This clone was seen a handful of times. V and J are TRBV7-2 and TRBJ2-5, with 9 bases that match TRBD1. Germline lookup yields CDR1 SGHTA and CDR2 FQGNSA. The J segment lost 2 bases and the V segment lost 3 bases, leaving 4 bases of the junction unmatched. The CDR3 consists of 15 residues. DNA of the CDR3: TGTGCCAGCAGCTTTCTCGGACAGGGGCAAGAGACCCAGTACTTC. This sequence encodes CASSFLGQGQETQYF.

The chain recombines TRBV25-1 with TRBJ1-4, with D unresolved. Trimming took 5 bases from V and 6 from J, leaving 10 bases between them. The CDR3 totals 13 residues. The V gene's germline CDR1 is MGHDK and CDR2 SYGVNS. Here the CDR3 DNA reads TGTGCCAGCAGTAAGATCTCGCATGAAAAACTGTTTTTT. This translates into CASSKISHEKLFF.